This T cell receptor beta chain appears in the sequencing data of a study of T cells in Graves' hyperthyroidism and ophthalmopathy. V was cut by 0 bases and J by 6 bases, with 8 bases left in between. Germline-derived CDR1 and CDR2 are LGHNA and YNFKEQ. This CDR3 spans 14 amino acids. This clonotype appeared once. This may come from a read error, since a much larger clone is one base off. Patients aged 18 to 65 had newly diagnosed hyperthyroidism lasting under 2 months. It was RNA transcripts that yielded the amplified TCR beta CDR3 regions. HTBI primers drove first-round RT-PCR of the TCR CDR3. MiXCR, applied by TCRdb to the multiplex PCR reads, yields one record per CDR3 protein. The sample has some 250,000 distinct CDR3 sequences, approximately 15% seen once.

This rearrangement joins TRBV4-2 to TRBJ1-4, with a possible D match to TRBD1 (5 bases). Sequenced material: blood. This clonotype was obtained from a woman in her thirties or forties with Graves' hyperthyroidism that later progressed to Graves' ophthalmopathy. The CDR3 is CASSQDLGDEKLFF. CDR3 nucleotides: TGTGCCAGCAGCCAAGATCTGGGGGATGAAAAACTGTTTTTT.